This T cell receptor beta chain comes out of a study of blood T cell repertoires in COVID-19. Study-level background: The United States, Italy and Spain provided the acute and convalescent COVID-19 samples. Sources were T cells, B-cell-depleted T cells, or PBMCs; the material itself was cDNA or gDNA.

In the authors' methods: Reference gene primer amplification gave nucleated cell count estimates. Profiling relied on immunoSEQ multiplex PCR, and the TCRdb table lists in-frame clones only, not all of them. V, J and clone size are those of that table, while D and trimming were read from the DNA. The sample shows more than 100,000 clones, 80% to 90% of them seen only once. The CDR3 spans 20 residues. The V and J genes are TRBV21-1 and TRBJ2-5; whether TRBD1, the table's D call, matches the DNA was not checked. TRBV21-1 is flagged as a pseudogene. Sequences were obtained from peripheral blood. The source of this sequence is a man in his forties or fifties with acute or convalescent COVID-19. The CDR3 region is CASSNRRRRKPPDREETQYF. The CDR3 region has the DNA TGTGCCAGCAGCAATCGAAGACGGCGGAAACCCCCGGACAGGGAGGAGACCCAGTACTTC.